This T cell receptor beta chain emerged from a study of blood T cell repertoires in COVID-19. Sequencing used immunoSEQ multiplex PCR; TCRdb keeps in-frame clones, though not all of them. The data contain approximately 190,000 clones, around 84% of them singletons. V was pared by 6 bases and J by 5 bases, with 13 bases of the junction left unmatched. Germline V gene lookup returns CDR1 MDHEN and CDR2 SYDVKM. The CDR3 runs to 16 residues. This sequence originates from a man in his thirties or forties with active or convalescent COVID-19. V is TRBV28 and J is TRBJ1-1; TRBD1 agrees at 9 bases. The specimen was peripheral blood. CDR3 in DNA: TGTGCCAGCAGGTCCGCCGCCCTTGGGACAGGGACTGAAGCTTTCTTT. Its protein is CASRSAALGTGTEAFF.